This T cell receptor beta chain was recorded in a study of shared clonotypes between healthy human individuals. Study-wide results and limits: Sequencing depth was a factor that was expected to affect clonotype sharing among donors. Non-shared clonotypes displayed generation probabilities falling below those of clonotypes present in all four donors. With few donors, the genetic and exposure-history diversity represented was limited.

This clone appeared a single time. Its antigen is unidentified. Investigators divided CD4+ cells into CD45RA+ naive and CD45RA-negative memory subsets. Using immunoSEQ multiplex PCR, the repertoire was profiled, and TCRdb retains in-frame clones only, with some absent. The data contain about 2.4 million clones, over 85% of them singletons. The receptor's source is a man aged 18 to 35 in good health. Some clones in this sample may be carry-over from other donors' samples. Sequenced material: naive CD4+ T cells from PBMCs. The subset: CD45RA+ positively selected.

CDR3 in DNA: TGTGCCAGCAGTGTAGCGGGAGGGCCGACGCAGTATTTT. Translated: CASSVAGGPTQYF. The genes are TRBV6-4 and TRBJ2-3; 11 positions match TRBD2. This CDR3 spans 13 amino acids. Germline V lookup: CDR1 MRHNA, CDR2 SNTAGT. V lost 4 bases and J lost 9; bases outside the gene matches: 3.